Sequencing of this T cell receptor (beta chain) was carried out in a study of OX40 agonist ivuxolimab in advanced cancers. Study information: One hepatocellular carcinoma and a couple of cutaneous melanoma patients partially responded.

CDR3 size: 15 residues. Trimming shortened V by 4 bases and J by 0 bases, and 10 bases separated the two germline ends. CDR1 is MNHNS and CDR2 is SASEGT in the germline V gene. Clones were read by immunoSEQ multiplex PCR, and TCRdb kept only the in-frame ones, dropping some. The sample shows over 150,000 clones, roughly 92% of them seen only once. The J gene is TRBJ1-5, the V gene TRBV6-1; D not certain. The sequence came from an adult with an advanced solid tumor such as melanoma, head and neck, liver or kidney cancer. This specimen was CD4+ or CD8+ T cells sorted from blood, taken in a trial of the OX40 agonist ivuxolimab. This CDR3 reads CASSALFYSNQPQHF. CDR3 bases: TGTGCCAGCAGTGCATTATTTTATAGCAATCAGCCCCAGCATTTT.